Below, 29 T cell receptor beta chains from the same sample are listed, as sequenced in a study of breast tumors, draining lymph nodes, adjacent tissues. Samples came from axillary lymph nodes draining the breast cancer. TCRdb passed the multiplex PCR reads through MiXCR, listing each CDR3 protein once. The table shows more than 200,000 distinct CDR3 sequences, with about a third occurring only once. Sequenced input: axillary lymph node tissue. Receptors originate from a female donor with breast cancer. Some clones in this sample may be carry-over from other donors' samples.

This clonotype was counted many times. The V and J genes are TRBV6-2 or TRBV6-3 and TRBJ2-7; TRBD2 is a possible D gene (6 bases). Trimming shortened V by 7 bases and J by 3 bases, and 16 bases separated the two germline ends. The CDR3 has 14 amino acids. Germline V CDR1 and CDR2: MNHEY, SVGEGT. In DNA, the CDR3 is TGTGCCAGCACTCCCGCCTGGAGGGACTACGAGCAGTACTTC. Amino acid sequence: CASTPAWRDYEQYF.

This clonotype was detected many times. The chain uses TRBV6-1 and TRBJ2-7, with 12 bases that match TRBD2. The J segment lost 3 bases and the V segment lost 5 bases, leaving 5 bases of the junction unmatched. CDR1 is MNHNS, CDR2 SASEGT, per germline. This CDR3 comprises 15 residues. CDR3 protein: CASSLSSGRDYEQYF. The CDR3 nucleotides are TGTGCCAGCAGTCTTTCTAGCGGGAGGGACTACGAGCAGTACTTC.

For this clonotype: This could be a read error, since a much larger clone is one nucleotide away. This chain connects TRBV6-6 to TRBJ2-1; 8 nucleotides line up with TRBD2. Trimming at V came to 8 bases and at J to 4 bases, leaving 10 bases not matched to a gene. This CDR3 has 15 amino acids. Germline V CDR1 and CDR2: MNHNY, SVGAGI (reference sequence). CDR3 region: CASAPATSVYNEQFF. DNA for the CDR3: TGTGCCAGCGCCCCTGCGACTAGCGTTTACAATGAGCAGTTCTTC.

The CDR3 here is CASSASPDPYTGELFF. The CDR3 DNA sequence: TGTGCCAGCAGCGCCAGTCCAGACCCATACACCGGGGAGCTGTTTTTT. The rearrangement joins TRBV9 to TRBJ2-2; no firm D call. The V and J ends lost 3 bases and 3 bases respectively, with 15 bases between them. Germline V gene lookup returns CDR1 SGDLS and CDR2 YYNGEE. The CDR3 is 16 amino acids. Full variable domain (outside the CDR3, taken from reference TRBV9 and TRBJ2-2): DSGVTQTPKHLITATGQRVTLRCSPRSGDLSVYWYQQSLDQGLQFLIQYYNGEERAKGNILERFSAQQFPDLHSELNLSSLELGDSALYFCASSASPDPYTGELFFGEGSRLTVL.

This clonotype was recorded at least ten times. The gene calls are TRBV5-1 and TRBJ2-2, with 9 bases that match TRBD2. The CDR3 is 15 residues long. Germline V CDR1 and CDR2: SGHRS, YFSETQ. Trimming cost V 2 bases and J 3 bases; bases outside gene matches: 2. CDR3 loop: CASSFLAGDTGELFF. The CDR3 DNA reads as TGCGCCAGCAGCTTTTTAGCGGGGGACACCGGGGAGCTGTTTTTT.

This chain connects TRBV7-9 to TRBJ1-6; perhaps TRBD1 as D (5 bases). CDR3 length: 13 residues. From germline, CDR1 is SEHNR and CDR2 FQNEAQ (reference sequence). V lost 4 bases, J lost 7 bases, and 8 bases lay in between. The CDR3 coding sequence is TGTGCCAGCAGCTCCCCAGGGAATTCACCCCTCCACTTT. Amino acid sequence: CASSSPGNSPLHF.

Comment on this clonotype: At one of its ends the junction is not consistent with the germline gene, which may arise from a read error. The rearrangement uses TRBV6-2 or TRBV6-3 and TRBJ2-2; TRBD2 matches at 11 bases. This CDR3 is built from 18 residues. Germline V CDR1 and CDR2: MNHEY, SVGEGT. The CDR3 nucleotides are TGTGCCAGCACCTCAGGGACTAGCGGTGTTTTGAACACCGGGGAGCTGCTTTTT. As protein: CASTSGTSGVLNTGELLF.

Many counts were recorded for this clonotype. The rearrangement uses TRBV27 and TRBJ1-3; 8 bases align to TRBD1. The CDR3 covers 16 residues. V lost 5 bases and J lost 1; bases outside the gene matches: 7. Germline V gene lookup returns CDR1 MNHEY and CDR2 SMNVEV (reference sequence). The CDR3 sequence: CASSPQGAVSGNTIYF. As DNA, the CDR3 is TGTGCCAGCAGTCCCCAGGGGGCAGTATCTGGAAACACCATATATTTT.

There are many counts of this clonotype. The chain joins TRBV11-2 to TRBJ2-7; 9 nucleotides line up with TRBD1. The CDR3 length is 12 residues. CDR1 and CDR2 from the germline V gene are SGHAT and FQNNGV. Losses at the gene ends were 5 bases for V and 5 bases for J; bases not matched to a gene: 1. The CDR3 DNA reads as TGTGCCAGCAGCAGGGACAGGGACGAGCAGTACTTC. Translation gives CASSRDRDEQYF.

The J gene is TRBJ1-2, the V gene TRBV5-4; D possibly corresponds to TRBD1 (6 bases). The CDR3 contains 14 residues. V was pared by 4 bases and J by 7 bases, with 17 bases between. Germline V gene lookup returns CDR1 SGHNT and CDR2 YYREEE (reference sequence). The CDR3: CASSPPGRGGGYTF. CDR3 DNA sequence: TGTGCCAGCAGCCCCCCCGGCAGGGGTGGTGGCTACACCTTC. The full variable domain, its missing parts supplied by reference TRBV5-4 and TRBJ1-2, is ETGVTQSPTHLIKTRGQQVTLRCSSQSGHNTVSWYQQALGQGPQFIFQYYREEENGRGNFPPRFSGLQFPNYSSELNVNALELDDSALYLCASSPPGRGGGYTFGSGTRLTVV.

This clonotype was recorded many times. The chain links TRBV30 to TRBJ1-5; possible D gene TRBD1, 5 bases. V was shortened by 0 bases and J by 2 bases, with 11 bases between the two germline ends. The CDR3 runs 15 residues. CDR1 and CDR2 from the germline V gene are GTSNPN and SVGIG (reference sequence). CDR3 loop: CAWSVQGTGNQPQHF. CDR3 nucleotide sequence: TGTGCCTGGAGTGTTCAGGGAACGGGCAATCAGCCCCAGCATTTT.

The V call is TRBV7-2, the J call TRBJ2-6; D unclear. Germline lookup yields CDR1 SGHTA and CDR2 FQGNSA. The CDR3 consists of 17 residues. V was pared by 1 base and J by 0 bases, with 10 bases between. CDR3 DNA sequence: TGTGCCAGCAGCTTAGGTTCGGTGAGCTCTGGGGCCAACGTCCTGACTTTC. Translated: CASSLGSVSSGANVLTF.

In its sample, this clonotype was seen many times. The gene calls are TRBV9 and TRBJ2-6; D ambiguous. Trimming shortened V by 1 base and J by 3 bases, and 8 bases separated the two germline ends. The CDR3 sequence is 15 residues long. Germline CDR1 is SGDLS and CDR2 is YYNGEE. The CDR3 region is CASSVLTGGANVLTF. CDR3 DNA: TGTGCCAGCAGCGTACTGACGGGTGGGGCCAACGTCCTGACTTTC.

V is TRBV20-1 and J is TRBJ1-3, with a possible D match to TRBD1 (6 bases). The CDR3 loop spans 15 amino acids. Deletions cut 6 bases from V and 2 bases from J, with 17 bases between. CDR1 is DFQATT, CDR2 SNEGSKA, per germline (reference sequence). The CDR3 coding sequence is TGCAGTGCCAGCAGTTACGGGGGGCCTGGAAACACCATATATTTT. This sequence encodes CSASSYGGPGNTIYF.

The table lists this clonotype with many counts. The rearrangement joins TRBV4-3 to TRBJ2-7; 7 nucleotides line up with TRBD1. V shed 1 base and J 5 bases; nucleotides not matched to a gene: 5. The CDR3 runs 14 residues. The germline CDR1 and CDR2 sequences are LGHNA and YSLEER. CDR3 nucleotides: TGCGCCAGCAGCCAAGCGACAGGGTCCAACGAGCAGTACTTC. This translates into CASSQATGSNEQYF.

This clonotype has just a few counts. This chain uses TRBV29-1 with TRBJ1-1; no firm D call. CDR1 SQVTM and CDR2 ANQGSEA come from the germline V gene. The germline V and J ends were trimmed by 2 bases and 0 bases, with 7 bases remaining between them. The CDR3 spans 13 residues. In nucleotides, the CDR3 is TGCAGCGTTGAAATGGGAATGAACACTGAAGCTTTCTTT. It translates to CSVEMGMNTEAFF.

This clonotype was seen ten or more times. The CDR3 region has the DNA TGCGCCAGCAGCTTGGAGGTCCAGGGGGACGAGCAGTACTTC. Encoded protein: CASSLEVQGDEQYF. The chain employs TRBV5-1 and TRBJ2-7, with TRBD1 matching 7 bases. This CDR3 is built from 14 residues. V lost 0 bases to trimming and J lost 5 bases; unmatched junction nucleotides: 5. Germline CDR1 SGHRS, CDR2 YFSETQ.

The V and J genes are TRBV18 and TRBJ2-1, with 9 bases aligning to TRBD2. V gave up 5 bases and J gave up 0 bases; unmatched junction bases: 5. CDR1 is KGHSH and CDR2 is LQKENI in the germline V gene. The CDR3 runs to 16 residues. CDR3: CASSSYSGSSYNEQFF. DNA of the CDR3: TGTGCCAGCTCATCCTATAGCGGGAGCTCCTACAATGAGCAGTTCTTC.

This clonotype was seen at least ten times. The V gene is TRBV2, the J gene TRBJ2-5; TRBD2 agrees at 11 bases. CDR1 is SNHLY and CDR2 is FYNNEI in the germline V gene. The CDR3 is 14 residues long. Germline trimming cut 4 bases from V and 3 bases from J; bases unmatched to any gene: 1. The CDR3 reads CASSVTSGKETQYF. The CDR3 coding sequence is TGTGCCAGCAGTGTGACTAGCGGGAAAGAGACCCAGTACTTC.

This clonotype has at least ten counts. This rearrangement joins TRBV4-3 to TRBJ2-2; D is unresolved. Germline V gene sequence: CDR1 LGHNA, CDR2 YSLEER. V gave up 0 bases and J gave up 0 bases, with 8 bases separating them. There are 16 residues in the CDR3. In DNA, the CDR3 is TGCGCCAGCAGCCAAGATCCCCCTGCGAACACCGGGGAGCTGTTTTTT. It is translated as CASSQDPPANTGELFF.

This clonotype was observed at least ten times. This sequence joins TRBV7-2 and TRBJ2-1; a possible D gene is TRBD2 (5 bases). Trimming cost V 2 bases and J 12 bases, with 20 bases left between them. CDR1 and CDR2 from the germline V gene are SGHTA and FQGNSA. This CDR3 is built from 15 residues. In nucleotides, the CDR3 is TGTGCCAGCAGCTTAATGAGGGTTGGCCGTGGCGGGCAGTTCTTC. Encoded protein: CASSLMRVGRGGQFF.

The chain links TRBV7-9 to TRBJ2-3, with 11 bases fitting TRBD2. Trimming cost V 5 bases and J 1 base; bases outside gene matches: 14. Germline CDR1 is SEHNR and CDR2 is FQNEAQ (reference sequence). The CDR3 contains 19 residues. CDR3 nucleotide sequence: TGTGCCAGCAGCCAGGTGACCCTAGCGGGAGGACGAGGCACAGATACGCAGTATTTT. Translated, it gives CASSQVTLAGGRGTDTQYF.

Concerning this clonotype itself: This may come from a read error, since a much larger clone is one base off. CDR3 coding DNA: TGTGCCGGCAGTTTACAGGACGAGCAGTACTTC. This codes for CAGSLQDEQYF. The chain uses TRBV28 and TRBJ2-7, with a tentative D call TRBD1 (5 bases). The CDR3 loop spans 11 amino acids. CDR1 is MDHEN and CDR2 is SYDVKM in the germline V gene.

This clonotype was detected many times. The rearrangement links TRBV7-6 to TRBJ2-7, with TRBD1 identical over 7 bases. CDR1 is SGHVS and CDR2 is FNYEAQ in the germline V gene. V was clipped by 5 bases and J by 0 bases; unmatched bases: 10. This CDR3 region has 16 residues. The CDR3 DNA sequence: TGTGCCAGCAGCCTGACAGGGAACTCGTTCTCCTACGAGCAGTACTTC. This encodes CASSLTGNSFSYEQYF.

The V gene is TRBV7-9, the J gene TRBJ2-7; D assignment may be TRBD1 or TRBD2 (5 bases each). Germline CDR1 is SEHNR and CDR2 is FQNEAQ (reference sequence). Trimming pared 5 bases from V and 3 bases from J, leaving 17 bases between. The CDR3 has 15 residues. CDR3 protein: CASSRTLGPRYEQYF. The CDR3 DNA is TGTGCCAGCAGCAGAACCCTGGGACCCCGCTACGAGCAGTACTTC.

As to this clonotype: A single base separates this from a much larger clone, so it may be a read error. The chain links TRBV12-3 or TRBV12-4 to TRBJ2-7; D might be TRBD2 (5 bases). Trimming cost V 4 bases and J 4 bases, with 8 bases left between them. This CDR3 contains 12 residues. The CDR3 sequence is CASSCGLYEQYF. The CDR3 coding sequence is TGTGCCAGCAGTTGCGGGTTGTACGAGCAGTACTTC.

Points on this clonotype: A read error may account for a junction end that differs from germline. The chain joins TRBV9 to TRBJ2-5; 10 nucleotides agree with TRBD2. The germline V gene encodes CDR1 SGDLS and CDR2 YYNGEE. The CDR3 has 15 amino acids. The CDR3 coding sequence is TGTGCCAGCAGCCGGACTAGCGGAGACCAAGAGACCCCGTACTTC. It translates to CASSRTSGDQETPYF.

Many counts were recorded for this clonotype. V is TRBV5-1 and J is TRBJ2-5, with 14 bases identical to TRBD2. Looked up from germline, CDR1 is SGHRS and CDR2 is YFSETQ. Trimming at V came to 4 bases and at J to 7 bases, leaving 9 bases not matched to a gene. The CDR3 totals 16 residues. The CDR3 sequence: CASSPQTGTSGRTQYF. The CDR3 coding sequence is TGCGCCAGCAGCCCTCAGACAGGGACTAGCGGGAGGACCCAGTACTTC.

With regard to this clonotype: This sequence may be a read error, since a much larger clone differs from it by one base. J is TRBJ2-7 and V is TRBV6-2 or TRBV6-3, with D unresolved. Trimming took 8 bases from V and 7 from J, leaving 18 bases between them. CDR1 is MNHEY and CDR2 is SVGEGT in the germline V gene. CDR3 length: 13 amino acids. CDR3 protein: CASQPSLGREQYF. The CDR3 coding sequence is TGTGCCAGCCAACCTAGTTTGGGTCGGGAGCAGTACTTC.